This TCR beta chain was profiled in a study of shared clonotypes between healthy human individuals (dated by TCRdb to about 2020). As for the study more broadly: The cohort included a few men and a couple of women between 18 and 49 years of age. For each donor, CD4 naive and CD4 memory were each given three plates, CD8 naive was given two plates, and CD8 memory was given one plate. Blood TCR repertoires of roughly 5 healthy adults were deeply sequenced to estimate repertoire size and the extent of clonotype sharing between individuals. Libraries were prepared and TCR repertoires were sequenced by different laboratories using diverse techniques, in order to increase sequencing depth and limit assay-specific biases. Leukapheresis yielded between about 0.8 and 9.5 billion PBMCs per donor.

On the study overall, not on this receptor specifically: The genetic and exposure-history diversity represented was limited by the small number of donors. Naive subsets generally had larger estimated clonotype richness than memory subsets did. Rarefaction of sorted-subset datasets indicated incomplete sequencing despite the large sequencing depth. Compared with non-shared clonotypes, the clonotypes found in all four sorted-subset donors had higher generation probabilities. Based on pairwise subsampling, the degree of clonotype sharing among donors was expected to be affected by sequencing depth. Sharing across a few donors was observed for about 5% of naive CD4, under 4% of naive CD8, 2% to 2.5% of memory CD4, and around 0.4% of memory CD8 clonotypes. Sampling was restricted to blood, and TCR repertoires in tissues likely differ from the TCR repertoires found in blood.

Using the deep immunoSEQ assay, TCR CDR3 regions were amplified from genomic DNA by multiplex PCR. Extracted genomic DNA from each cell subset was distributed evenly across all wells of several immunoSEQ 96-well plates, and each plate was treated as a replicate. For sorted subsets, about 210 ng of genomic DNA, equivalent to roughly 30,000 T cell genomes, went into each replicate PCR. Purified libraries were measured with a Qubit 3.0 fluorometer, size-checked on a Bioanalyzer 2100, and measured again with the KAPA Library Quantification kit. Each immunoSEQ 96-well plate was sequenced on its own single-read 150-cycle Illumina NextSeq 550 flow cell. In the paper's pipeline: Because the immunoSEQ output included only junctional sequences and no quality scores, the filtering could not be the same as the filtering used for full-length reads. Sequences were annotated with PyIR, a Python wrapper for IgBLAST v1.9, using IMGT germline references to assign V/J genes and CDR3. Reads with weak V/J assignments (E-value above 1e-6), missing CDR3, stop codons, out-of-frame junctions, or ambiguous translated residues were removed. V3J clonotypes were defined as sequences sharing the same inferred V gene, J gene, and CDR3 amino acid sequence. To compute the percentage overlap between repertoires, the number of shared unique clonotypes was divided by the size of the smaller repertoire. Three approaches were used to assess repertoire richness: RTK rarefaction, the Chao1 estimator, and Recon v2.1 estimates of unobserved clonotypes. Generation probabilities were computed with OLGA for all TCRbeta clonotypes obtained by the gDNA method from four donors. In TCRdb, the immuneACCESS table is reduced to in-frame sequences with V and J assigned. These tables do not hold every clone; where another copy was compared, an unresolved V gene accounts for under half, and the others remain unexplained. The D gene and trimming were derived from the DNA, and the V and J assignments and clone size from that table. Here the sample has about 1.1 million clones; more than 75% occur a single time. The ten top clones hold roughly 0.57% of the sample.

The donors were healthy, HIV-negative adults who had no recently reported acute infections or vaccinations. Only Caucasian adults living in Nashville, Tennessee, USA were represented among the donors. CD4+ T cells were enriched by magnetic negative selection; naive cells were then positively selected on CD45RA, and the negative fraction formed the memory subset. Blood was collected by leukapheresis, and PBMCs were isolated by Ficoll-Histopaque density gradient centrifugation and then cryopreserved in liquid nitrogen vapor phase. Analytical flow cytometry was used to check the purity and quantity of each magnetically sorted T cell population. Genomic DNA was isolated from every sorted fraction and measured by UV absorbance on a Nanodrop 2000c. With respect to this clone: It lacks a known antigen. Base-call qualities are not available, and no considerably larger clone is one nucleotide away. At the DNA level, this CDR3 is encoded by other sequences in the same sample as well.

The V and J ends are trimmed by 0 bases and 6 bases, leaving 10 bases between them. The germline V gene specifies SGHRS as CDR1 and YFSETQ as CDR2. From the cysteine through the phenylalanine, the CDR3 covers 13 amino acids. Left in the record is the CDR3 DNA by itself, 39 bases read in frame from the first base. Source material: memory CD4+ T cells from PBMCs. The cell subset or site label for this specimen denotes: CD45RA-negative fraction. The sequence joins TRBV5-1 to TRBJ2-7; TRBD2 is perhaps the D gene, given 5 matching bases. The receptor's source is a young man in good health. Some clones in this sample may be carry-over from other donors' samples. The DNA sequence follows: TGCGCCAGCAGCTTGGATCCTAGCTCCGAGCAGTACTTC. This codes for CASSLDPSSEQYF. Outside the CDR3, residues come from the reference TRBV5-1 and TRBJ2-7 proteins, so the full variable domain is: KAGVTQTPRYLIKTRGQQVTLSCSPISGHRSVSWYQQTPGQGLQFLFEYFSETQRNKGNFPGRFSGRQFSNSRSEMNVSTLELGDSALYLCASSLDPSSEQYFGPGTRLTVT.